The 15 T cell receptor beta chains listed next were all sequenced from one sample in a study of T cell responses to AZD1222 COVID-19 vaccine. TCRdb keeps only in-frame clones here, not all; method: immunoSEQ multiplex PCR. Here the sample spans over 130,000 clones, 88% being singletons. Sequencing used peripheral blood, obtained 28 days after the second AZD1222 dose. These receptors were collected from an adult who received the AZD1222 COVID-19 vaccine.

The gene calls are TRBV7-2 and TRBJ2-5; the D gene could be TRBD1 or TRBD2 (6 bases each). Germline V gene data show CDR1 as SGHTA and CDR2 as FQGNSA. The V gene lost 2 bases and the J gene lost 1 base, with 14 bases spanning the gap. The CDR3 sequence is 16 residues long. Written as DNA, the CDR3 is TGTGCCAGCAGCTTACCTCGGGGGCTAGCCCAAGAGACCCAGTACTTC. Translation: CASSLPRGLAQETQYF.

The genes are TRBV7-2 and TRBJ1-6; TRBD1 is a possible D gene (5 bases). The CDR3 length is 15 residues. CDR1 SGHTA and CDR2 FQGNSA come from the germline V gene. V was cut by 2 bases and J by 7 bases, with 12 bases left in between. CDR3 protein: CASSLSTVSNSPLHF. CDR3 nucleotide sequence: TGTGCCAGCAGCTTATCGACAGTATCGAATTCACCCCTCCACTTT.

This clone occurred once. The chain has TRBV5-4 and TRBJ1-1; 7 nucleotides agree with TRBD1. J lost 3 bases, V lost 4 bases, and 9 bases had no gene match. The CDR3 length is 15 residues. The germline V gene has CDR1 SGHNT and CDR2 YYREEE (reference sequence). CDR3 bases: TGTGCCAGCAGCGGGAGACAGGGCAGTTACACTGAAGCTTTCTTT. Translated: CASSGRQGSYTEAFF.

V and J are TRBV4-1 and TRBJ2-7; 8 bases agree with TRBD2. This CDR3 spans 15 amino acids. Trimming cost V 3 bases and J 2 bases; bases outside gene matches: 6. Looked up from germline, CDR1 is MGHRA and CDR2 is YSYEKL. The DNA of the CDR3 is TGCGCCAGCAGCCAGGAGAGCGGGGGCACCTACGAGCAGTACTTC. It translates to CASSQESGGTYEQYF.

The chain has TRBV6-4 and TRBJ2-7; the D gene is possibly TRBD1 (6 bases). Germline lookup yields CDR1 MRHNA and CDR2 SNTAGT. This CDR3 has 15 residues. Trimming left V 4 bases short and J 3 bases short, with 16 bases between. This chain's CDR3 is CASSVRAGEGYEQYF. In DNA form, the CDR3 reads TGTGCCAGCAGTGTCCGGGCAGGGGAAGGCTACGAGCAGTACTTC.

The chain couples TRBV6-4 to TRBJ1-5; D not certain. Trimming pared 6 bases from V and 0 bases from J, leaving 12 bases between. In germline, CDR1 is MRHNA, CDR2 SNTAGT. CDR3 length equals 15 residues. DNA of the CDR3: TGTGCCAGCAGGCCTACTATAAATAGCAATCAGCCCCAGCATTTT. It codes for CASRPTINSNQPQHF.

The CDR3: CASSFKNTEAFF. In DNA, the CDR3 is TGTGCCAGCAGCTTCAAGAACACTGAAGCTTTCTTT. The rearrangement joins TRBV5-6 to TRBJ1-1; D uncertain. The germline gives CDR1 SGHDT, CDR2 YYEEEE. V was trimmed by 2 bases and J by 1 base, leaving 3 bases between them. This CDR3 is built from 12 residues.

J is TRBJ2-1 and V is TRBV7-9, with 10 bases aligning to TRBD2. The J segment lost 5 bases and the V segment lost 5 bases, leaving 9 bases of the junction unmatched. Looked up from germline, CDR1 is SEHNR and CDR2 is FQNEAQ (reference sequence). CDR3 size: 16 residues. The CDR3 sequence is CASSIPLAGVNNEQFF. Written as DNA, the CDR3 is TGTGCCAGCAGCATTCCCCTAGCGGGAGTTAACAATGAGCAGTTCTTC.

The chain has TRBV28 and TRBJ2-7; 9 nucleotides agree with TRBD2. The CDR3 extends over 14 amino acids. The V gene end was trimmed by 7 bases and the J gene end by 5 bases; junction bases not matched to a gene: 9. Germline CDR1 reads MDHEN; CDR2 reads SYDVKM. The CDR3 sequence: CASNSGLAGDEQYF. The CDR3 coding sequence is TGTGCCAGCAATTCGGGACTAGCTGGGGACGAGCAGTACTTC.

Only one count was recorded for this clone. The chain employs TRBV7-2 and TRBJ1-4, with D perhaps TRBD1 (5 bases). The CDR3 covers 15 residues. Germline values: CDR1 SGHTA, CDR2 FQGNSA. Trimming removed 3 bases from V and 4 bases from J, with 12 bases in between. The CDR3 bases are TGTGCCAGCAGCTTTAGTTTGGGGGTTAATGAAAAACTGTTTTTT. Translated: CASSFSLGVNEKLFF. The whole variable domain, filled in from reference TRBV7-2 and TRBJ1-4, reads GAGVSQSPSNKVTEKGKDVELRCDPISGHTALYWYRQSLGQGLEFLIYFQGNSAPDKSGLPSDRFSAERTGGSVSTLTIQRTQQEDSAVYLCASSFSLGVNEKLFFGSGTQLSVL.

The CDR3 here is CASSLSDRGGGYTF. CDR3 DNA: TGTGCCAGCAGCCTGTCGGACAGGGGTGGTGGCTACACCTTC. The chain employs TRBV7-8 and TRBJ1-2; 9 positions agree with TRBD1. V lost 5 bases and J lost 7; bases outside the gene matches: 8. Germline lookup yields CDR1 SGHVS and CDR2 FQNEAQ. The CDR3 extends over 14 amino acids.

The gene calls are TRBV18 and TRBJ2-7; D is ambiguous. CDR1 and CDR2 from the germline V gene are KGHSH and LQKENI. V dropped 1 base and J dropped 7 bases, with 11 bases sitting between them. The CDR3 totals 13 residues. DNA of the CDR3: TGTGCCAGCTCACCACGGTACGGTCTGGAGCAGTACTTC. This gives the protein CASSPRYGLEQYF.

The table lists this clone with a few counts. V usage is TRBV6-1 and J usage is TRBJ1-6, with D perhaps TRBD1 (5 bases). The CDR3 runs 15 residues. The V gene's germline CDR1 is MNHNS and CDR2 SASEGT. Trimming removed 3 bases at V and 7 bases at J, with 13 bases between. The CDR3 coding sequence is TGTGCCAGCAGTGATTCGGGGGGTAAGAATTCACCCCTCCACTTT. Translation: CASSDSGGKNSPLHF.

This sequence joins TRBV6-5 and TRBJ1-5; TRBD1 aligns across 7 bases. Germline trimming cut 5 bases from V and 3 bases from J; bases unmatched to any gene: 4. The CDR3 extends over 14 amino acids. Germline V gene sequence: CDR1 MNHEY, CDR2 SVGAGI. The CDR3 nucleotides read TGTGCCAGCAGTAACAGGGGTAACAATCAGCCCCAGCATTTT. Amino acids: CASSNRGNNQPQHF.

This clone was counted once. The chain carries TRBV5-1 and TRBJ1-1; the D gene is possibly TRBD1 (5 bases). Germline-derived CDR1 and CDR2 are SGHRS and YFSETQ. CDR3 size: 13 residues. Trimming removed 4 bases at V and 1 base at J, with 8 bases between. CDR3 bases: TGCGCCAGCAGCACCACAGGGAACACTGAAGCTTTCTTT. Its translation: CASSTTGNTEAFF.